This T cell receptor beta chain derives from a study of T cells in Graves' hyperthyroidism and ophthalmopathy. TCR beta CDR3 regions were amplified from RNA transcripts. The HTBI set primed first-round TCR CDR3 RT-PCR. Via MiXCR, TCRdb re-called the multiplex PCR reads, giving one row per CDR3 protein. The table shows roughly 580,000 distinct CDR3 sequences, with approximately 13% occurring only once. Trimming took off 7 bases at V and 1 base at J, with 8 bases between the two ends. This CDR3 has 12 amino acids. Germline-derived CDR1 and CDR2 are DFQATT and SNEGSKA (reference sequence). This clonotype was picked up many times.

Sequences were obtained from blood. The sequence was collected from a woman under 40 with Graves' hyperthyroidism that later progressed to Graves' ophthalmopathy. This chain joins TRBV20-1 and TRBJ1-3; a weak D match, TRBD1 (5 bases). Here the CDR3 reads CSGQGSGNTIYF. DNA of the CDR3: TGCAGTGGCCAGGGTTCTGGAAACACCATATATTTT.